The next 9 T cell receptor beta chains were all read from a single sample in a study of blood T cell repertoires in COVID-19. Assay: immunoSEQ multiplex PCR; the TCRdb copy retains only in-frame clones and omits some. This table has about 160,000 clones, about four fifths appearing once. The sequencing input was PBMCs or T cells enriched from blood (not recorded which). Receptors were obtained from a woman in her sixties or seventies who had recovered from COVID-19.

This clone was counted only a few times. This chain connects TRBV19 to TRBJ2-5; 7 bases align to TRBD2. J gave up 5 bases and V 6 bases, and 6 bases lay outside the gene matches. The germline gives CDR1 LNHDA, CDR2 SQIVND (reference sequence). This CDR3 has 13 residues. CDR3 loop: CASRRSGEETQYF. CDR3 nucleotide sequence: TGTGCCAGTAGGAGGAGCGGGGAGGAGACCCAGTACTTC. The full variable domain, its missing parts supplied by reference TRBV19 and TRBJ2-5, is DGGITQSPKYLFRKEGQNVTLSCEQNLNHDAMYWYRQDPGQGLRLIYYSQIVNDFQKGDIAEGYSVSREKKESFPLTVTSAQKNPTAFYLCASRRSGEETQYFGPGTRLLVL.

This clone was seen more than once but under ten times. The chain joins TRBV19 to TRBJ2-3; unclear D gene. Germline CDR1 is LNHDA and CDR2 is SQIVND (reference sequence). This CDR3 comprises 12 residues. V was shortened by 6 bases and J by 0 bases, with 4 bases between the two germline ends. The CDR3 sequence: CASRGSTDTQYF. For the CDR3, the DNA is TGTGCCAGTAGGGGCAGCACAGATACGCAGTATTTT. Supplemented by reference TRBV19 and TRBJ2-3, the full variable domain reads DGGITQSPKYLFRKEGQNVTLSCEQNLNHDAMYWYRQDPGQGLRLIYYSQIVNDFQKGDIAEGYSVSREKKESFPLTVTSAQKNPTAFYLCASRGSTDTQYFGPGTRLTVL.

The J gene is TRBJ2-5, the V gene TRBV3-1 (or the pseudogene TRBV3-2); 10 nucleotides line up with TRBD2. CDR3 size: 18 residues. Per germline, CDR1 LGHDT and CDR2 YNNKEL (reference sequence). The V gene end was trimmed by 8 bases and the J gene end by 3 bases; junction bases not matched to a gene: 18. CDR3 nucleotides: TGTGCCAGCCGAGGGACGGTGGGGAGCGGGGGGGCTAAAGAGACCCAGTACTTC. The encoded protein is CASRGTVGSGGAKETQYF.

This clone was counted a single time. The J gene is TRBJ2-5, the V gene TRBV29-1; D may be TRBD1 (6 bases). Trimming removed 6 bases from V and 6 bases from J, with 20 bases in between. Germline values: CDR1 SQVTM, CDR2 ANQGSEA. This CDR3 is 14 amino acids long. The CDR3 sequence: CSVTGSIVVKTQYF. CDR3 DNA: TGCAGCGTCACAGGGAGTATAGTAGTAAAGACCCAGTACTTC.

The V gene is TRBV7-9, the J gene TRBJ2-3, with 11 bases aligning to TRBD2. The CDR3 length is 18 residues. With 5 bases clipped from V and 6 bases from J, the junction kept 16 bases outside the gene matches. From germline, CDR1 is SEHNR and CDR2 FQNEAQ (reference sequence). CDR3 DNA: TGTGCCAGCAGCCTACCTTTAGCGGGGGGGCCCAACTTGGATACGCAGTATTTT. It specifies CASSLPLAGGPNLDTQYF.

CDR3 amino acids: CASRIPMTVEQYF. Written as DNA, the CDR3 is TGTGCCAGCAGGATCCCGATGACAGTCGAGCAGTACTTC. The J gene is TRBJ2-7, the V gene TRBV11-2, with TRBD1 as a possible D gene (5 bases). Germline CDR1 is SGHAT and CDR2 is FQNNGV. V was pared by 6 bases and J by 6 bases, with 15 bases between. The CDR3 length is 13 residues.

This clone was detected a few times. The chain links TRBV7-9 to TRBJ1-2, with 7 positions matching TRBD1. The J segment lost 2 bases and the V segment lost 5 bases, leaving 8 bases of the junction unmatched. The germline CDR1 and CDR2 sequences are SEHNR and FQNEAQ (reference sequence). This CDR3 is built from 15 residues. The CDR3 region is CASSIRSTGNYGYTF. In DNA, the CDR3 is TGTGCCAGCAGCATTCGCTCGACAGGGAACTATGGCTACACCTTC.

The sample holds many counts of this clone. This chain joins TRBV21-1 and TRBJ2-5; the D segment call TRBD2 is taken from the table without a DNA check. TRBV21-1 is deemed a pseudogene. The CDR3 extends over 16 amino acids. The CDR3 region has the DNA TGTGCCAGCAGCAAACCGGCGGGGAATCCCCAAGAGACCCAGTACTTC. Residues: CASSKPAGNPQETQYF.

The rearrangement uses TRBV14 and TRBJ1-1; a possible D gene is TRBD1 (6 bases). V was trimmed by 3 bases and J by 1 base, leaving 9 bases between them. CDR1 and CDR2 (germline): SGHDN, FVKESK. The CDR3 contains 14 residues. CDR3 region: CASSQDSANTEAFF. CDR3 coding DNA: TGTGCCAGCAGCCAGGACAGCGCGAACACTGAAGCTTTCTTT.